The T cell receptor beta chain under discussion was sequenced for a study of tumor-infiltrating lymphocytes in primary liver carcinoma. Study summary: Surgeons resected the patients' primary liver carcinomas. Enrolled patients were male and female, aged 30 to 69 years. Recorded tumor stage was T1-T3 N0M0, with diameters of about 4 to 11 cm. Study-level results: Tumor region pairs overlapped more than did tumor-adjacent and tumor-blood pairs.

The CDR3 length is 14 residues. The germline V gene encodes CDR1 MNHEY and CDR2 SVGAGI. Trimming removed 6 bases from V and 5 bases from J, with 16 bases in between. Worth noting for this clonotype: The antigen is not known. Given a much more abundant clone one base away, this may be a read error.

It was unsorted whole blood that yielded blood RNA, and germline DNA was also extracted. The investigators made TCR beta cDNA from 500 ng total RNA, using a constant-region primer. Libraries covering TCR beta were generated through three nested multiplex PCR rounds (using a slightly modified ARM-PCR). Researchers ran the first two PCR rounds for 10 cycles each with TRBV1-TRBV30 forward primers and a C-beta reverse primer. One entry per CDR3 protein results from TCRdb running MiXCR on the multiplex PCR reads. The data contain about 310,000 distinct CDR3 sequences, about 50% of them singletons. Sequenced: peripheral blood. This TCR was sampled from a woman between 25 and 40 years old with primary liver carcinoma and hepatitis B virus infection. The rearrangement uses TRBV6-5 and TRBJ1-1; D remains ambiguous. CDR3 coding DNA: TGTGCCAGCAGCCGCGTTTGGGGAAAGACTGAAGCTTTCTTT. It translates to CASSRVWGKTEAFF.